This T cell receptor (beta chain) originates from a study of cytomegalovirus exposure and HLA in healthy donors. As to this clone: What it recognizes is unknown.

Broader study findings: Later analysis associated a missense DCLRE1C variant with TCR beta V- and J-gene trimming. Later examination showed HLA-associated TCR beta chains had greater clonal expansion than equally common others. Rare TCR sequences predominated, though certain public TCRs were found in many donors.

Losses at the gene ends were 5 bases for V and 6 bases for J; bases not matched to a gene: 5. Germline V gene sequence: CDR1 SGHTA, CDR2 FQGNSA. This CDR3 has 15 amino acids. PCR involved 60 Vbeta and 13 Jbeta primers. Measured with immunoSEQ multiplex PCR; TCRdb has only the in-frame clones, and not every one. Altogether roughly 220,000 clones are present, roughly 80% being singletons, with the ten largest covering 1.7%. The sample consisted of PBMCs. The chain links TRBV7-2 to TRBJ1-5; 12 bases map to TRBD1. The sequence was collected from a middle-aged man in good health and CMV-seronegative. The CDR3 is CASSLGTGGLQPQHF. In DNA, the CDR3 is TGTGCCAGCAGCCTCGGGACAGGGGGCCTTCAGCCCCAGCATTTT.